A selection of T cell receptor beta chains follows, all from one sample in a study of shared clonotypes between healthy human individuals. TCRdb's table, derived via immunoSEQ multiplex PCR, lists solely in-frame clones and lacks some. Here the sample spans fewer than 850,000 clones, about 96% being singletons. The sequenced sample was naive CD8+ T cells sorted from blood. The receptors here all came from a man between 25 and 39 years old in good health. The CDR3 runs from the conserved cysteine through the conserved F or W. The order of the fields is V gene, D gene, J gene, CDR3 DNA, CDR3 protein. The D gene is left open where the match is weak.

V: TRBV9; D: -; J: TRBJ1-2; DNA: TGTGCCAGCAGCGGATCTAGGACAGCTTACTATGGCTACACCTTC; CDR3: CASSGSRTAYYGYTF
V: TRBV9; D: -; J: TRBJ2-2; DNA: TGTGCCAGCAGCGTAGTCGTCGGGGAGCTGTTTTTT; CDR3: CASSVVVGELFF
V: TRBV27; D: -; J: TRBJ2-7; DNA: TGTGCCAGCAGTACAGTCTCACGGGGGATATACGAGCAGTACTTC; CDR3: CASSTVSRGIYEQYF
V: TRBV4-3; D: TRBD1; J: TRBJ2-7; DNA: TGCGCCAGCAGCCAATCGTCCCGGGACAGGGCTCGCTACGAGCAGTACTTC; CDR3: CASSQSSRDRARYEQYF
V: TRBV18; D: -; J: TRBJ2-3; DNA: TGTGCCAGCTCATATCCGGAAAAAGAAGCCGATAATACGCAGTATTTT; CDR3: CASSYPEKEADNTQYF
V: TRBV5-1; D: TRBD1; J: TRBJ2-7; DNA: TGCGCCAGCAGCCCCGGGACAGGCTCCTACGAGCAGTACTTC; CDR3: CASSPGTGSYEQYF
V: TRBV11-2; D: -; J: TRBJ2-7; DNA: TGTGCCAGCAGCTTGGGCATTACCTACGAGCAGTACTTC; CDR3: CASSLGITYEQYF
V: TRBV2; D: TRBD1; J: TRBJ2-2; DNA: TGTGCCAGCAGTGAACCACAGGGGGCGCGCACCGGGGAGCTGTTTTTT; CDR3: CASSEPQGARTGELFF
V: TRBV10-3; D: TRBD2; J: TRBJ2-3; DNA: TGTGCCACTGGGGGGACTAGCGGGAGGCGGCAGGCAGATACGCAGTATTTT; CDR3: CATGGTSGRRQADTQYF
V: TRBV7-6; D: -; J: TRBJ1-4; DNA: TGTGCCAGCAGCTTACGCAGTAAGGGAGATGAAAAACTGTTTTTT; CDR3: CASSLRSKGDEKLFF
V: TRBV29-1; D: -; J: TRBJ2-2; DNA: TGCAGCGTTTTTCCAGTGGACACCGGGGAGCTGTTTTTT; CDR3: CSVFPVDTGELFF
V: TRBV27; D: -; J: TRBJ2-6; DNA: TGTGCCAGCAGTTCCCGCCGGGGACGCCTACTTTCTGGGGCCAACGTCCTGACTTTC; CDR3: CASSSRRGRLLSGANVLTF
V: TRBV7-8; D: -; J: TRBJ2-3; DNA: TGTGCCAGCAGCTTAATTGGAAACACAGATACGCAGTATTTT; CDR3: CASSLIGNTDTQYF
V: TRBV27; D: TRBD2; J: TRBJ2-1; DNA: TGTGCCAGCAGCCCCGGGACTACACCCTACAATGAGCAGTTCTTC; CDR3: CASSPGTTPYNEQFF
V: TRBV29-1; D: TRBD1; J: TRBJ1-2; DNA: TGCAGCGAAGGACAGGGGGATGGCTACACCTTC; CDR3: CSEGQGDGYTF
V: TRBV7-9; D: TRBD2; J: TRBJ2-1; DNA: TGTGCCAGCGCGCGGGGGGCCAATTTTAATGAGCAGTTCTTC; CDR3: CASARGANFNEQFF